A single sample gave rise to the 27 T cell receptor beta chains below, sequenced in a study of identical twins. In TCRdb, the 5' RACE reads were re-called with MiXCR into one record per CDR3 protein. The sample has 15,000 to 20,000 distinct CDR3 sequences, 69% seen once. Sequences were obtained from memory (CD45RO+) T cells sorted from blood. All receptors come from a woman younger than 35 in good health. This table probably holds off-target reads from a library built for another chain.

This clonotype occurred a few times. V and J are TRBV6-1 and TRBJ2-1; no clear D gene. Germline V CDR1 and CDR2: MNHNS, SASEGT. This CDR3 is 11 amino acids long. The germline V and J ends were trimmed by 8 bases and 4 bases, with 6 bases remaining between them. CDR3 sequence (DNA): TGTGCCAGCCCCCTATACAATGAGCAGTTCTTC. It yields the protein CASPLYNEQFF.

V and J are TRBV7-6 and TRBJ2-5; D might be TRBD2 (5 bases). Germline CDR1 is SGHVS and CDR2 is FNYEAQ. This CDR3 comprises 15 residues. Trimming pared 0 bases from V and 0 bases from J, leaving 8 bases between. The CDR3 DNA follows: TGTGCCAGCAGCTTAGCGGGGAGTTACCAAGAGACCCAGTACTTC. It encodes CASSLAGSYQETQYF.

In its sample, this clonotype ranks as medium-sized. V gene TRBV6-2 or TRBV6-3 combines with J gene TRBJ2-2, with D unclear. This CDR3 region has 13 residues. Trimming cost V 1 base and J 6 bases, with 6 bases left between them. Looked up from germline, CDR1 is MNHEY and CDR2 is SVGEGT. The CDR3 loop is CASSYFWAGELFF. The CDR3 nucleotides read TGTGCCAGCAGTTACTTTTGGGCCGGGGAGCTGTTTTTT.

This clonotype has only one observation. The rearrangement joins TRBV3-1 to TRBJ1-1; D call uncertain. Trimming pared 7 bases from V and 4 bases from J, leaving 13 bases between. This CDR3 is 13 amino acids long. Germline CDR1 is LGHDT and CDR2 is YNNKEL (reference sequence). CDR3 amino acids: CASKAGVSTEAFF. Here the CDR3 DNA reads TGTGCCAGCAAGGCCGGGGTTTCCACTGAAGCTTTCTTT.

The chain links TRBV7-2 to TRBJ2-7; D is unclear. V was clipped by 2 bases and J by 5 bases, with 16 bases between them. This CDR3 is 15 amino acids long. CDR1 and CDR2 from the germline V gene are SGHTA and FQGNSA. The CDR3 protein is CASSLPTSIPHEQYF. DNA of the CDR3: TGTGCCAGCAGCTTACCTACCAGTATCCCCCACGAGCAGTACTTC.

V usage is TRBV6-2 or TRBV6-3 and J usage is TRBJ2-6, with TRBD1 identical over 7 bases. V was pared by 6 bases and J by 4 bases, with 6 bases of the junction left unmatched. CDR1 MNHEY and CDR2 SVGEGT come from the germline V gene. The CDR3 is made up of 15 amino acids. The CDR3 DNA follows: TGTGCCAGCAGGAAGACAGGGTACGGGGCCAACGTCCTGACTTTC. It is translated as CASRKTGYGANVLTF.

The gene calls are TRBV10-3 and TRBJ2-1; D is perhaps TRBD2 (6 bases). The germline V gene has CDR1 ENHRY and CDR2 SYGVKD. Deletions cut 7 bases from V and 5 bases from J, with 9 bases between. This CDR3 has 12 amino acids. Here the CDR3 DNA reads TGTGCCATCACTGGGACTCACAATGAGCAGTTCTTC. The encoded protein is CAITGTHNEQFF.

The rearrangement uses TRBV28 and TRBJ2-3, with D possibly being TRBD1 or TRBD2 (5 bases each). CDR1 MDHEN and CDR2 SYDVKM come from the germline V gene. CDR3 length: 15 amino acids. The ends were cut back, 3 bases at V and 2 bases at J, with 12 bases in the middle. The CDR3 DNA is TGTGCCAGCAGTTTTTCCGGGGCTAACACAGATACGCAGTATTTT. Protein sequence: CASSFSGANTDTQYF.

The chain uses TRBV29-1 and TRBJ2-7, with 7 nucleotides matching TRBD1. Trimming removed 3 bases from V and 2 bases from J; junction bases left unmatched: 10. The CDR3 has 15 amino acids. Germline values: CDR1 SQVTM, CDR2 ANQGSEA. The CDR3 spells CSVEKPTGLAYEQYF. CDR3 bases: TGCAGCGTTGAGAAGCCGACAGGGCTAGCCTACGAGCAGTACTTC.

V gene TRBV7-9 combines with J gene TRBJ2-5, with D perhaps matching TRBD1 or TRBD2 (5 bases each). The germline V gene encodes CDR1 SEHNR and CDR2 FQNEAQ (reference sequence). CDR3 length: 16 amino acids. The ends were cut back, 3 bases at V and 3 bases at J, with 17 bases in the middle. The CDR3 DNA sequence: TGTGCCAGCAGCTTCAGATCCGGGACGGGGAAAGAGACCCAGTACTTC. Encoded protein: CASSFRSGTGKETQYF.

This chain links TRBV21-1 with TRBJ2-7; the table's D call, TRBD2, has no DNA check behind it. TRBV21-1 is a pseudogene locus. There are 16 residues in the CDR3. CDR3 amino acids: CASSKSGFSPLYEQYF. The CDR3 DNA reads as TGTGCCAGCAGCAAATCCGGGTTCTCTCCGCTTTACGAGCAGTACTTC.

The chain links TRBV7-2 to TRBJ1-1; no definite D call. Trimming cost V 4 bases and J 4 bases, with 10 bases left between them. The CDR3 has 13 residues. From germline, CDR1 is SGHTA and CDR2 FQGNSA. The CDR3 protein is CASSSTWGTEAFF. CDR3 nucleotide sequence: TGTGCCAGCAGCTCCACCTGGGGCACTGAAGCTTTCTTT.

The V gene is TRBV7-6, the J gene TRBJ2-1; 12 positions agree with TRBD2. The trim removed 5 bases at V and 6 bases at J, leaving 5 bases unmatched. This CDR3 region has 15 residues. Looked up from germline, CDR1 is SGHVS and CDR2 is FNYEAQ. The CDR3 DNA sequence: TGTGCCAGCAGCACCTTACTAGCGGGAGGCAATGAGCAGTTCTTC. It yields the protein CASSTLLAGGNEQFF.

This clonotype was observed a handful of times. V is TRBV6-5 and J is TRBJ2-1; D ambiguous. Germline V gene data show CDR1 as MNHEY and CDR2 as SVGAGI. The CDR3 spans 14 residues. V was shortened by 5 bases and J by 0 bases, with 8 bases between the two germline ends. The CDR3 DNA sequence: TGTGCCAGCAGTCACCCGGGCTCCTACAATGAGCAGTTCTTC. Its protein is CASSHPGSYNEQFF.

The V call is TRBV29-1, the J call TRBJ2-7, with 13 bases identical to TRBD2. The CDR3 contains 15 residues. The germline V gene encodes CDR1 SQVTM and CDR2 ANQGSEA. Trimming at V came to 4 bases and at J to 2 bases, leaving 5 bases not matched to a gene. The DNA for the CDR3 is TGCAGCGTTGGGACTAGCGGGAGAGGGCCCTACGAGCAGTACTTC. It yields the protein CSVGTSGRGPYEQYF.

This clonotype is judged medium-sized (0.01 to 0.1%). The chain combines TRBV12-2 with TRBJ1-2; the D call in the table, TRBD1, was not verified against the DNA. TRBV12-2 is deemed a pseudogene. CDR3 size: 15 residues. CDR3 amino acids: CASRSKGCPSGGYTF. The DNA for the CDR3 is TGTGCAAGTCGCTCCAAAGGATGTCCGTCGGGGGGCTACACCTTC.

This clonotype was counted only a few times. The chain couples TRBV5-1 to TRBJ2-5; perhaps TRBD1 as D (6 bases). Germline V gene lookup returns CDR1 SGHRS and CDR2 YFSETQ. This CDR3 has 15 residues. Trimming removed 4 bases from V and 3 bases from J, with 16 bases in between. The CDR3 coding sequence is TGCGCCAGCAGCCGGATGACCAGGGGAGAAGAGACCCAGTACTTC. Protein: CASSRMTRGEETQYF.

The CDR3 sequence: CASSLAQWETQYF. The CDR3, as DNA: TGTGCCAGCAGCTTAGCACAGTGGGAGACCCAGTACTTC. V is TRBV7-9 and J is TRBJ2-5, with D hard to call. CDR1 and CDR2 from the germline V gene are SEHNR and FQNEAQ (reference sequence). The CDR3 totals 13 residues. Trimming took 0 bases from V and 5 from J, leaving 7 bases between them.

CDR3 nucleotide sequence: TGTGCCAGCAGTTACTCGTCTAGTAGCGGGAGTTCGGTAAAGCAGTACTTC. Amino acids: CASSYSSSSGSSVKQYF. This chain joins TRBV6-5 and TRBJ2-7, with 9 bases fitting TRBD2. Trimming at V came to 0 bases and at J to 8 bases, leaving 14 bases not matched to a gene. The CDR3 spans 17 residues. The germline CDR1 and CDR2 sequences are MNHEY and SVGAGI.

Written as DNA, the CDR3 is TGTGCCAGCAGCTCTACCCTACAGGGCGAGCCCCAGCATTTT. Translated, it gives CASSSTLQGEPQHF. The chain links TRBV7-2 to TRBJ1-5; TRBD1 is a possible D gene (6 bases). Germline CDR1 reads SGHTA; CDR2 reads FQGNSA. This CDR3 has 14 amino acids. The V end lost 4 bases, the J end lost 8 bases, and 15 bases lay between the germline ends.

This clonotype showed up just a few times. The J gene is TRBJ2-3, the V gene TRBV30; 9 bases are shared with TRBD2. The CDR3 has 11 amino acids. Germline V gene data show CDR1 as GTSNPN and CDR2 as SVGIG (reference sequence). V was pared by 4 bases and J by 10 bases, with 3 bases of the junction left unmatched. CDR3: CAWNSGSAQYF. The CDR3 DNA reads as TGTGCCTGGAATAGCGGGAGTGCGCAGTATTTT.

The chain links TRBV29-1 to TRBJ2-1; D unresolved. The CDR3 extends over 14 amino acids. Germline V gives CDR1 SQVTM, CDR2 ANQGSEA. The germline V and J ends were trimmed by 7 bases and 0 bases, with 13 bases remaining between them. CDR3 bases: TGCAGCGCCGAGTCCAGGAGCTCCTACAATGAGCAGTTCTTC. Translated: CSAESRSSYNEQFF.

The V gene is TRBV27, the J gene TRBJ1-6; unclear D gene. Germline V gives CDR1 MNHEY, CDR2 SMNVEV (reference sequence). The CDR3 length is 13 residues. Between the trimmed V and J ends, which lost 8 bases and 7 bases, there was a span of 12 bases. This CDR3 reads CASRRAINSPLHF. In DNA form, the CDR3 reads TGTGCCAGCCGGAGGGCCATAAATTCACCCCTCCACTTT.

The chain is built from TRBV4-2 and TRBJ2-7; TRBD1 aligns across 8 bases. The CDR3 has 16 residues. The germline gives CDR1 LGHNA, CDR2 YNFKEQ. Trimming took 1 base from V and 5 from J; bases not matched to a gene: 10. The CDR3 reads CASSQGLGQDLNEQYF. The CDR3 DNA reads TGTGCCAGCAGCCAAGGCCTGGGACAGGATTTGAACGAGCAGTACTTC.

The chain couples TRBV7-2 to TRBJ2-7, with TRBD1 matching over 8 bases. The CDR3 is 17 amino acids. With 5 bases clipped from V and 4 bases from J, the junction kept 16 bases outside the gene matches. CDR1 SGHTA and CDR2 FQGNSA come from the germline V gene. In DNA form, the CDR3 reads TGTGCCAGCAGCACCCGTCGTCCCCGGACAGGGCAATACGAGCAGTACTTC. Amino acids: CASSTRRPRTGQYEQYF.

The chain links TRBV9 to TRBJ2-2, with D hard to call. From germline, CDR1 is SGDLS and CDR2 YYNGEE. The CDR3 is made up of 15 amino acids. The ends were cut back, 2 bases at V and 4 bases at J, with 12 bases in the middle. CDR3 residues: CASSVSLGLTGELFF. For the CDR3, the DNA is TGTGCCAGCAGCGTCTCGTTGGGTCTCACCGGGGAGCTGTTTTTT.

The chain is built from TRBV4-3 and TRBJ2-1, with a weak D call TRBD1 (6 bases). This CDR3 contains 12 residues. V was cut by 3 bases and J by 11 bases, with 11 bases left in between. Germline V lookup: CDR1 LGHNA, CDR2 YSLEER. CDR3 sequence reads: CASSQVRDKQFF. The CDR3 DNA follows: TGCGCCAGCAGCCAGGTACGGGACAAGCAGTTCTTC.